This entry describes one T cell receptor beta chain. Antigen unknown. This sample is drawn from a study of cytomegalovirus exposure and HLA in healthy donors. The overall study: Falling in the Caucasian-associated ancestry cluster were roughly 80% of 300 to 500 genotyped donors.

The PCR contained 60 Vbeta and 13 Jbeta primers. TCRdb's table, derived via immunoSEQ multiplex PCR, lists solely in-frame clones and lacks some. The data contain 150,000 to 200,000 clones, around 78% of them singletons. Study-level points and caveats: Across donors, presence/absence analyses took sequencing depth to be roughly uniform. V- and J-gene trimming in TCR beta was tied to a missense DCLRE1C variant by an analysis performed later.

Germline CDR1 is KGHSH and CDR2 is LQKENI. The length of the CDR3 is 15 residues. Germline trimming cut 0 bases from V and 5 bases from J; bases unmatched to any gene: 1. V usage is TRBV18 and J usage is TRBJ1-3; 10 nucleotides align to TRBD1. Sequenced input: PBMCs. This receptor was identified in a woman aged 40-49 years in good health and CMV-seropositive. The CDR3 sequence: CASSPPDRGRNTIYF. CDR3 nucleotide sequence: TGTGCCAGCTCACCACCGGACAGGGGGAGAAACACCATATATTTT.